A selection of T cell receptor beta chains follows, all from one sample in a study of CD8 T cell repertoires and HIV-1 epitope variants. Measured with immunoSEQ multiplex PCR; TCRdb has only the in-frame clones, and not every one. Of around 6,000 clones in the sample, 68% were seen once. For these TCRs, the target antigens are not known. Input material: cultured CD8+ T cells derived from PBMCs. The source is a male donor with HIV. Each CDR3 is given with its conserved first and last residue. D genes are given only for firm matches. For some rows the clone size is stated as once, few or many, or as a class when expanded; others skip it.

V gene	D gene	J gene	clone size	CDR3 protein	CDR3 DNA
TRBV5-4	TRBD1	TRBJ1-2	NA	CASSQDRAGSNYGYTF	TGCGCCAGCAGCCAAGACAGGGCAGGATCTAACTATGGCTACACCTTC
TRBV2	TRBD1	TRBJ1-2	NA	CASSLGQGLLGYTF	TGTGCCAGCAGCCTAGGACAGGGACTGTTGGGCTACACCTTC
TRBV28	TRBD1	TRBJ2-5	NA	CASSRESGGQETQYF	TGTGCCAGCAGTCGTGAATCAGGGGGCCAAGAGACCCAGTACTTC
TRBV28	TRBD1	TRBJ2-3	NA	CASSFPIQLGQADTSTDTQYF	TGTGCCAGCAGTTTCCCCATACAATTAGGACAGGCAGATACTAGCACAGATACGCAGTATTTT
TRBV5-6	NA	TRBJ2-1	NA	CASSPPWGDSSYNEQFF	TGTGCCAGCAGCCCGCCCTGGGGGGACAGCTCCTACAATGAGCAGTTCTTC
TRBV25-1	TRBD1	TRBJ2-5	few	CASSESLGQGQETQYF	TGTGCCAGCAGTGAATCTCTCGGACAGGGCCAAGAGACCCAGTACTTC
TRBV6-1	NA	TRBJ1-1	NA	CASSVLSGNTEAFF	TGTGCCAGCAGTGTTTTGAGCGGGAACACTGAAGCTTTCTTT
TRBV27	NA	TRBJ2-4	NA	CASSYDRFHIQYF	TGTGCCAGCAGTTACGACAGGTTTCACATTCAGTACTTC
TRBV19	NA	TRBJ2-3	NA	CASSPLGTYTQYF	TGTGCCAGTAGTCCCCTTGGCACATATACGCAGTATTTT
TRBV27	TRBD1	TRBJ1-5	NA	CASSLAGQVSNQPQHF	TGTGCCAGCAGTTTAGCCGGACAGGTTAGCAATCAGCCCCAGCATTTT
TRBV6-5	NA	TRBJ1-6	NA	CASSYDGSYNSPLHF	TGTGCCAGCAGTTACGACGGCAGCTATAATTCACCCCTCCACTTT
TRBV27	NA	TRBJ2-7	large	CASSVSSGTVSYEQYF	TGTGCCAGCAGTGTATCCTCCGGGACGGTGTCCTACGAGCAGTACTTC
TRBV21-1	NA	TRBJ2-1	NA	CASSKGSVPSGRAYNEQFF	TGTGCCAGCAGCAAAGGGAGTGTCCCTAGCGGGAGGGCCTACAATGAGCAGTTCTTC
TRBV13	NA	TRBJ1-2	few	CASSSRGRDGYTF	TGTGCCAGCAGCTCCCGGGGGCGAGATGGCTACACCTTC
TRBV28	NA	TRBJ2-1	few	CASSKPLGFNEQFF	TGTGCCAGCAGTAAACCTCTAGGATTCAATGAGCAGTTCTTC
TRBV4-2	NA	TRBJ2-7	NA	CASSQELFHEQYF	TGTGCCAGCAGCCAAGAACTTTTCCACGAGCAGTACTTC
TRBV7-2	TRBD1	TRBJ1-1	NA	CASSLLPGQGNTEAFF	TGTGCCAGCAGCTTACTTCCGGGACAGGGGAACACTGAAGCTTTCTTT
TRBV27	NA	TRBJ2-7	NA	CASGASYYEQYF	TGTGCCAGCGGGGCGAGTTACTACGAGCAGTACTTC
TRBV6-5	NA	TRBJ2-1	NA	CASSPDRTPYNEQFF	TGTGCCAGCAGTCCAGACAGAACTCCCTACAATGAGCAGTTCTTC
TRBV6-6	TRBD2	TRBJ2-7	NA	CASSYSGGDSSYEQYF	TGTGCCAGCAGTTATAGCGGGGGGGATTCATCCTACGAGCAGTACTTC
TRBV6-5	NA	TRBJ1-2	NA	CASSYGGGGGYTF	TGTGCCAGCAGTTACGGGGGGGGCGGAGGCTACACCTTC
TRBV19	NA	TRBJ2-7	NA	CASRGRDFYEQYF	TGTGCCAGTAGGGGCCGGGACTTCTACGAGCAGTACTTC
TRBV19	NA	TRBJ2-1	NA	CASSIGWGVAYNEQFF	TGTGCCAGTAGTATAGGATGGGGGGTCGCCTACAATGAGCAGTTCTTC
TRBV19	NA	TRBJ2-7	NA	CASSIGLGYEQYF	TGTGCCAGTAGTATAGGACTAGGGTACGAGCAGTACTTC
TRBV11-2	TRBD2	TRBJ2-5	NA	CASSLASGYQETQYF	TGTGCCAGCAGCCTAGCTAGCGGTTACCAAGAGACCCAGTACTTC
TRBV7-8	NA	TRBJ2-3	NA	CASRYTGSGLDTQYF	TGTGCCAGCAGATATACAGGGTCGGGCTTGGATACGCAGTATTTT
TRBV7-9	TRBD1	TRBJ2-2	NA	CASSLGDRGSGELFF	TGTGCCAGCAGCTTAGGAGACAGGGGGTCCGGGGAGCTGTTTTTT
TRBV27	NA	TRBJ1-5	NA	CASSLNSLSNQPQHF	TGTGCCAGCAGTTTAAATTCTTTGAGCAATCAGCCCCAGCATTTT
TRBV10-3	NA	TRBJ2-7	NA	CAISAPPSDVAYEQYF	TGTGCCATCAGCGCACCTCCCTCCGACGTAGCCTACGAGCAGTACTTC
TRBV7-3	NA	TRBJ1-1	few	CASSPSAGEAFF	TGTGCCAGCAGCCCTTCGGCGGGGGAAGCTTTCTTT
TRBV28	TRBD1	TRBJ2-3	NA	CASSRDSYSTDTQYF	TGTGCCAGCAGTCGGGACAGCTATAGCACAGATACGCAGTATTTT
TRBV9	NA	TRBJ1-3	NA	CASSVMGGNSGNTIYF	TGTGCCAGCAGCGTAATGGGAGGGAACTCTGGAAACACCATATATTTT
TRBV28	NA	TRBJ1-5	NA	CASSPGRGWAEQPQHF	TGTGCCAGCAGCCCGGGAAGGGGATGGGCGGAACAGCCCCAGCATTTT
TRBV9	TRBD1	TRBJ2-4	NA	CASSAIGQGENIQYF	TGTGCCAGCAGTGCCATTGGACAGGGGGAAAACATTCAGTACTTC
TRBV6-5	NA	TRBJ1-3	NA	CASGGHTGNTIYF	TGTGCCAGCGGAGGACACACTGGAAACACCATATATTTT
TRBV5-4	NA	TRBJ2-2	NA	CASSLDRGSGELFF	TGTGCCAGCAGCTTGGATCGAGGGTCCGGGGAGCTGTTTTTT
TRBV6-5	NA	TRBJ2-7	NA	CASSYSIWDEQYF	TGTGCCAGCAGTTACTCTATCTGGGACGAGCAGTACTTC
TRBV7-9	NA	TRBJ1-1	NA	CASSLDTEAFF	TGTGCCAGCAGCTTAGATACTGAAGCTTTCTTT
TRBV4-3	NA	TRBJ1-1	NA	CASSQDQDGGGYTEAFF	TGCGCCAGCAGCCAAGATCAAGATGGGGGGGGGTACACTGAAGCTTTCTTT
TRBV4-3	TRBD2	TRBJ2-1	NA	CASSPTRSGGTYNEQFF	TGCGCCAGCAGCCCTACAAGATCGGGGGGGACGTACAATGAGCAGTTCTTC
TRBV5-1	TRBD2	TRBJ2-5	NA	CASSLVGVQAGEETQYF	TGCGCCAGCAGCTTGGTGGGCGTGCAAGCGGGGGAAGAGACCCAGTACTTC
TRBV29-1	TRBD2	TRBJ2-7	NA	CSVAGLAGPSYEQYF	TGCAGCGTCGCGGGACTAGCGGGACCTTCCTACGAGCAGTACTTC
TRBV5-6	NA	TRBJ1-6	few	CASSLDDSPLHF	TGTGCCAGCAGCTTGGACGATTCACCCCTCCACTTT
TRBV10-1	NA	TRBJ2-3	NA	CASGSLDTQYF	TGCGCCAGTGGAAGTTTAGATACGCAGTATTTT
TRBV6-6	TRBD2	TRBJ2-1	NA	CASSFGLEKQFF	TGTGCCAGCAGTTTCGGACTAGAGAAGCAGTTCTTC
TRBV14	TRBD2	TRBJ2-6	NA	CASSRRLAEYGANVLTF	TGTGCCAGCAGTCGAAGACTAGCGGAGTACGGGGCCAACGTCCTGACTTTC
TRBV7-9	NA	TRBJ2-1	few	CASLQGGEQFF	TGTGCCAGCTTACAGGGAGGTGAGCAGTTCTTC
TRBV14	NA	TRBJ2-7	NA	CASSQDFGYEQYF	TGTGCCAGCAGCCAAGATTTCGGCTACGAGCAGTACTTC
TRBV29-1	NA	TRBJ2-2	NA	CSVVANTGELFF	TGCAGCGTTGTCGCGAACACCGGGGAGCTGTTTTTT
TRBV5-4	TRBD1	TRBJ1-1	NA	CASRVDRGQGEAFF	TGTGCCAGCAGGGTAGACAGGGGGCAAGGTGAAGCTTTCTTT
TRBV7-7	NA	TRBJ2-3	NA	CASSPDGSTDTQYF	TGTGCCAGCAGCCCAGACGGAAGCACAGATACGCAGTATTTT
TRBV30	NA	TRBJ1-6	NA	CAWPPQGGPLHF	TGTGCCTGGCCGCCACAGGGAGGTCCCCTCCACTTT
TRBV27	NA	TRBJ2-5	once	CASRDGEKETQYF	TGTGCCAGCAGGGATGGGGAGAAAGAGACCCAGTACTTC
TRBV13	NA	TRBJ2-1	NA	CASSLGLGTDDYNEQFF	TGTGCCAGCAGCTTAGGATTAGGGACGGACGACTACAATGAGCAGTTCTTC
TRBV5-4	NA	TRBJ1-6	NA	CASYGTAGAFNSPLHF	TGTGCCAGCTATGGGACTGCTGGGGCTTTTAATTCACCCCTCCACTTT
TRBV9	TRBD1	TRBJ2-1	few	CASSVVRTGYNEQFF	TGTGCCAGCAGCGTAGTTCGGACAGGGTATAATGAGCAGTTCTTC
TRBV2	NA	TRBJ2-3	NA	CASSDEGTADTQYF	TGTGCCAGCAGTGATGAGGGAACGGCAGATACGCAGTATTTT
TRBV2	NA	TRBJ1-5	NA	CASSEANSNQPQHF	TGTGCCAGCAGTGAAGCGAACAGCAATCAGCCCCAGCATTTT
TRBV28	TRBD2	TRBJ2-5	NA	CASNAGGVETQYF	TGTGCCAGCAATGCGGGGGGGGTAGAGACCCAGTACTTC
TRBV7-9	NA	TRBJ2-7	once	CASSPGAGLGYEQYF	TGTGCCAGCAGCCCTGGGGCAGGGTTGGGATACGAGCAGTACTTC